The rows below give T cell receptor beta chains drawn from one sample of a study of cytomegalovirus exposure and HLA in healthy donors. Method: immunoSEQ multiplex PCR; TCRdb's copy keeps in-frame clones and lacks some. The repertoire includes about 210,000 clones, approximately 78% of them detected once, and about 0.47% sits in the top ten. Sequencing was performed on PBMCs. Every receptor here comes from a boy between 10 and 17 years old in good health and CMV-seronegative. The CDR3 runs from the conserved cysteine through the conserved F or W. The order of the fields is J gene, clone size, V gene, D gene, CDR3 protein, CDR3 DNA. The D gene is left open where the match is weak. Where a row states a size, it is once, few, many or the class of an expanded clone; other rows omit it.

>TRBJ2-7|.|TRBV9|.
CASSVWAGSYEQYF
TGTGCCAGCAGCGTATGGGCAGGGTCCTACGAGCAGTACTTC
>TRBJ2-5|.|TRBV5-4|TRBD1
CASSGDRATQYF
TGTGCCAGCAGCGGGGACAGGGCGACCCAGTACTTC
>TRBJ2-5|.|TRBV25-1|TRBD1
CASTPDRVGETQYF
TGTGCCAGCACCCCGGACAGGGTCGGAGAGACCCAGTACTTC
>TRBJ1-1|few|TRBV5-4|.
CASSLAKIMNTEAFF
TGTGCCAGCAGCTTAGCGAAGATTATGAACACTGAAGCTTTCTTT
>TRBJ2-7|.|TRBV7-9|.
CASSFALYEQYF
TGTGCCAGCAGCTTCGCACTTTACGAGCAGTACTTC
>TRBJ1-4|once|TRBV2|.
CASSEAQTSTNEKLFF
TGTGCCAGCAGTGAAGCACAGACATCAACTAATGAAAAACTGTTTTTT
>TRBJ1-1|.|TRBV4-1|TRBD1
CASSQDPRDRVVDTEAFF
TGCGCCAGCAGCCAAGACCCAAGGGACAGGGTAGTAGACACTGAAGCTTTCTTT
>TRBJ2-7|.|TRBV30|TRBD1
CAWRGWDSPYEQYF
TGTGCCTGGAGAGGGTGGGACAGTCCCTACGAGCAGTACTTC
>TRBJ1-4|.|TRBV9|TRBD1
CASSDLQGADEKLFF
TGTGCCAGCAGCGATTTACAGGGGGCGGATGAAAAACTGTTTTTT
>TRBJ2-2|.|TRBV7-6|TRBD2
CASSEPSGGLNTGELFF
TGTGCCAGCAGCGAGCCTAGCGGGGGACTGAACACCGGGGAGCTGTTTTTT
>TRBJ1-2|.|TRBV2|TRBD1
CASRGQGAGGYTF
TGTGCCAGCAGGGGACAGGGGGCGGGCGGCTACACCTTC
>TRBJ2-7|.|TRBV15|.
CATSREKLQVSKYF
TGTGCCACCAGCAGAGAAAAATTACAGGTTTCGAAGTACTTC